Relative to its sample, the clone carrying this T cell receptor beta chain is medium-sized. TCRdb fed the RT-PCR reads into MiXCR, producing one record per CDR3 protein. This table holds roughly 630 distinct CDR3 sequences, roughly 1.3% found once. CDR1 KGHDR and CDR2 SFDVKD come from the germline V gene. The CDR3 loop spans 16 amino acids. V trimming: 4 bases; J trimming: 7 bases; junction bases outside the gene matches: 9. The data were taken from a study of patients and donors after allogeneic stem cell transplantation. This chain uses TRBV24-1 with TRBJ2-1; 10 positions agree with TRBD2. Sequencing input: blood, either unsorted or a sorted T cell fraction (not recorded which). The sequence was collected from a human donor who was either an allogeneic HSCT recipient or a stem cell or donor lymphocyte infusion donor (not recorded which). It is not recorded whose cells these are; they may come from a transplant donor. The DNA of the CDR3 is TGTGCCACCAGTGACCGAGCGGGAGGGCCGCGAAATGAGCAGTTCTTC. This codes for CATSDRAGGPRNEQFF.